A single sample gave rise to the 28 T cell receptor beta chains below, sequenced in a study of T cell clonotyping in hematopoietic cell transplantation. Measured with immunoSEQ multiplex PCR; TCRdb has only the in-frame clones, and not every one. Here the sample spans about 14,000 clones, around three fifths being singletons. Specimen: PBMCs. The receptor source for this set is a human donor who either received an allogeneic hematopoietic cell transplant for a myeloid malignancy or was a related donor (not recorded which). Some clones in this sample may be carry-over from other donors' samples.

This clone was counted only a few times. V usage is TRBV25-1 and J usage is TRBJ2-2; maybe TRBD2 (5 bases). The CDR3 consists of 15 residues. The V gene's germline CDR1 is MGHDK and CDR2 SYGVNS. V lost 8 bases and J 3 bases, leaving 16 bases between the germline ends. The DNA of the CDR3 is TGTGCCAGCTCATGGACGGGGAAGGACACCGGGGAGCTGTTTTTT. It specifies CASSWTGKDTGELFF.

The gene calls are TRBV2 and TRBJ2-6; D is undetermined. The CDR3 loop spans 14 amino acids. Germline lookup yields CDR1 SNHLY and CDR2 FYNNEI. V shed 4 bases and J shed 2 bases, with 6 bases lying between them. The CDR3: CASSARAGANVLTF. CDR3 sequence (DNA): TGTGCCAGCAGTGCCCGTGCTGGGGCCAACGTCCTGACTTTC.

The V and J genes are TRBV29-1 and TRBJ2-7; perhaps TRBD1 as D (6 bases). The V gene's germline CDR1 is SQVTM and CDR2 ANQGSEA. The CDR3 extends over 11 amino acids. Trimming stripped 6 bases from V and 5 bases from J, with 11 bases between. This chain's CDR3 is CSVGAGDEQYF. In nucleotides, the CDR3 is TGCAGCGTGGGGGCAGGGGACGAGCAGTACTTC.

CDR3 nucleotide sequence: TGTGCCAGTAGTATTAGGGCAGGGGGGGGTTACAATGAGCAGTTCTTC. It codes for CASSIRAGGGYNEQFF. The genes are TRBV19 and TRBJ2-1; the D gene could be TRBD1 or TRBD2 (7 bases each). This CDR3 contains 16 residues. CDR1 LNHDA and CDR2 SQIVND come from the germline V gene (reference sequence). The germline V and J ends were trimmed by 3 bases and 4 bases, with 16 bases remaining between them.

The table lists this clone with a few counts. The chain has TRBV9 and TRBJ1-1; 8 bases map to TRBD1. This CDR3 spans 13 amino acids. Germline values: CDR1 SGDLS, CDR2 YYNGEE. V lost 2 bases to trimming and J lost 4 bases; unmatched junction nucleotides: 1. CDR3 sequence (DNA): TGTGCCAGCAGCGTGGGGACAGGCACTGAAGCTTTCTTT. It specifies CASSVGTGTEAFF.

This chain joins TRBV10-1 and TRBJ2-5, with 8 bases aligning to TRBD1. With V trimmed by 2 bases and J by 4 bases, 12 bases remained unmatched. In germline, CDR1 is WNHNN, CDR2 SYGVQD (reference sequence). The CDR3 loop spans 17 amino acids. The CDR3 region has the DNA TGCGCCAGCAGTGAGGGGGGGACAGGAAAGGACCGAGAGACCCAGTACTTC. This encodes CASSEGGTGKDRETQYF.

This clone showed up just a few times. The gene calls are TRBV28 and TRBJ1-4; D gene uncertain. Per the germline V gene, CDR1 is MDHEN and CDR2 is SYDVKM. This CDR3 spans 11 amino acids. V gave up 8 bases and J gave up 4 bases, with 5 bases separating them. The CDR3 DNA sequence: TGTGCCAGCCAACGTAATGAAAAACTGTTTTTT. Its translation is CASQRNEKLFF.

This chain links TRBV2 with TRBJ1-5; unclear D gene. This CDR3 region has 12 residues. The germline V and J ends were trimmed by 1 base and 9 bases, with 7 bases remaining between them. The germline V gene encodes CDR1 SNHLY and CDR2 FYNNEI. The CDR3 spells CASSEGPLPQHF. CDR3 bases: TGTGCCAGCAGTGAAGGGCCCTTGCCCCAGCATTTT. Looking up the rest from reference TRBV2 and TRBJ1-5 gives the full variable domain: EPEVTQTPSHQVTQMGQEVILRCVPISNHLYFYWYRQILGQKVEFLVSFYNNEISEKSEIFDDQFSVERPDGSNFTLKIRSTKLEDSAMYFCASSEGPLPQHFGDGTRLSIL.

This chain uses TRBV23-1 with TRBJ2-7; D unclear. TRBV23-1 is an ORF, and what it does is uncertain. V was trimmed by 2 bases and J by 3 bases, leaving 11 bases between them. The CDR3 runs to 14 residues. The CDR3 nucleotides are TGCGCCAGCAGTCAAAGGCAGGTGCACTACGAGCAGTACTTC. Translation gives CASSQRQVHYEQYF.

The chain has TRBV30 and TRBJ1-6; 7 bases are a match to TRBD1. V lost 5 bases and J lost 6; bases outside the gene matches: 7. In germline, CDR1 is GTSNPN, CDR2 SVGIG (reference sequence). The CDR3 has 14 residues. The CDR3 DNA reads as TGTGCCTGGCACCTGGGACAGTTTAATTCACCCCTCCACTTT. As protein: CAWHLGQFNSPLHF. The entire variable domain, with the rest obtained from reference TRBV30 and TRBJ1-6, is as follows: SQTIHQWPATLVQPVGSPLSLECTVEGTSNPNLYWYRQAAGRGLQLLFYSVGIGQISSEVPQNLSASRPQDRQFILSSKKLLLSDSGFYLCAWHLGQFNSPLHFGNGTRLTVT.

The chain uses TRBV7-9 and TRBJ1-3, with TRBD1 as a possible D gene (5 bases). The CDR3 covers 16 residues. Trimming pared 1 base from V and 0 bases from J, leaving 10 bases between. The germline V gene encodes CDR1 SEHNR and CDR2 FQNEAQ (reference sequence). CDR3 protein: CASSLGDGSSGNTIYF. Written as DNA, the CDR3 is TGTGCCAGCAGCTTAGGGGACGGCAGCTCTGGAAACACCATATATTTT.

The rearrangement joins TRBV5-7 to TRBJ2-5; possibly TRBD2 for D (5 bases). TRBV5-7 is noted as an ORF with a role that remains uncertain. V lost 1 base to trimming and J lost 2 bases, with 9 bases between them. The CDR3 extends over 14 amino acids. Here the CDR3 DNA reads TGTGCCAGCAGCTTGCCTAGCCAACAAGAGACCCAGTACTTC. As protein: CASSLPSQQETQYF.

The chain uses TRBV9 and TRBJ1-2, with D tentatively TRBD1 (5 bases). Germline lookup yields CDR1 SGDLS and CDR2 YYNGEE. The CDR3 consists of 13 residues. V lost 7 bases and J lost 2, with 12 bases in between. For the CDR3, the DNA is TGTGCCAGCGGCGGGGCTACCAACTATGGCTACACCTTC. Amino acids: CASGGATNYGYTF.

There are a few counts of this clone. This chain links TRBV4-3 with TRBJ1-4; D is ambiguous. The CDR3 runs 13 residues. V lost 0 bases and J 7 bases, leaving 6 bases between the germline ends. The germline V gene has CDR1 LGHNA and CDR2 YSLEER. The CDR3 is CASSQDYSEKLFF. The CDR3 nucleotides are TGCGCCAGCAGCCAAGATTACAGTGAAAAACTGTTTTTT.

V gene TRBV19 combines with J gene TRBJ1-1; weak D call: TRBD1 (5 bases). This CDR3 spans 12 amino acids. Germline lookup yields CDR1 LNHDA and CDR2 SQIVND (reference sequence). V was cut by 11 bases and J by 4 bases, with 14 bases left in between. The CDR3 nucleotides are TGTGCCGCCGCCACGGGGGGCACTGAAGCTTTCTTT. Translating it yields CAAATGGTEAFF.

V is TRBV7-2 and J is TRBJ2-6; D call uncertain. The CDR3 is 15 residues long. Between the trimmed V and J ends, which lost 5 bases and 1 base, there was a span of 9 bases. Germline values: CDR1 SGHTA, CDR2 FQGNSA. The CDR3 protein is CASSPPYSGANVLTF. Written as DNA, the CDR3 is TGTGCCAGCAGCCCACCCTATTCTGGGGCCAACGTCCTGACTTTC.

This clone showed up just once. One junction end does not reproduce the germline sequence, and a read error may be involved. In the same sample, other DNA sequences code for this CDR3. V gene TRBV30 combines with J gene TRBJ1-2; 7 bases align to TRBD1. This CDR3 comprises 14 residues. The germline gives CDR1 GTSNPN, CDR2 SVGIG (reference sequence). CDR3 nucleotides: TGTGCCTGGAGTGATCGCTGGACAGGCTATGGTTACACCTTC. It codes for CAWSDRWTGYGYTF.

In its sample, this clone is medium-sized. The chain has TRBV7-9 and TRBJ2-7; D uncertain. This CDR3 has 14 amino acids. The V end lost 0 bases, the J end lost 2 bases, and 8 bases lay between the germline ends. Per germline, CDR1 SEHNR and CDR2 FQNEAQ (reference sequence). The CDR3 DNA reads as TGTGCCAGCAGCTTAGCGTCGGCGGCCTACGAGCAGTACTTC. It is translated as CASSLASAAYEQYF.

The chain links TRBV6-8 to TRBJ1-2, with 10 positions matching TRBD1. J lost 2 bases, V lost 5 bases, and 5 bases had no gene match. The CDR3 runs to 15 residues. The germline gives CDR1 MNHGY, CDR2 SAAAGT. The CDR3 nucleotides read TGTGCCAGCAGTCTACGACAGGGGGCCAACTATGGCTACACCTTC. Encoded protein: CASSLRQGANYGYTF.

The genes are TRBV6-1 and TRBJ1-2; D perhaps matches TRBD1 (6 bases). There are 12 residues in the CDR3. Trimming shortened V by 5 bases and J by 7 bases, and 11 bases separated the two germline ends. Looked up from germline, CDR1 is MNHNS and CDR2 is SASEGT. The CDR3 coding sequence is TGTGCCAGCAGTTCACAGGGCCGTGGCTACACCTTC. Translated, it gives CASSSQGRGYTF.

The chain employs TRBV4-3 and TRBJ2-3, with D unclear. The V gene's germline CDR1 is LGHNA and CDR2 YSLEER. V was clipped by 4 bases and J by 1 base, with 12 bases between them. The CDR3 totals 15 residues. CDR3 protein: CASSLLLSRTDTQYF. The CDR3 coding sequence is TGCGCCAGCAGCCTTCTCCTCTCCCGCACAGATACGCAGTATTTT.

V and J are TRBV4-3 and TRBJ1-1; D uncertain. Trimming took off 2 bases at V and 4 bases at J, with 8 bases between the two ends. The CDR3 is 13 residues long. In germline, CDR1 is LGHNA, CDR2 YSLEER. The DNA for the CDR3 is TGCGCCAGCAGCCAACTCCGGGGCACTGAAGCTTTCTTT. This codes for CASSQLRGTEAFF.

This clone showed up just a few times. V and J are TRBV25-1 and TRBJ2-4; possibly TRBD2 for D (5 bases). The V end lost 8 bases, the J end lost 2 bases, and 13 bases lay between the germline ends. The CDR3 runs 14 residues. Per the germline V gene, CDR1 is MGHDK and CDR2 is SYGVNS. CDR3 residues: CASLESGSKNIQYF. The CDR3 DNA sequence: TGTGCCAGCCTCGAAAGCGGATCCAAAAACATTCAGTACTTC. The full variable domain, rest sourced from reference TRBV25-1 and TRBJ2-4, is EADIYQTPRYLVIGTGKKITLECSQTMGHDKMYWYQQDPGMELHLIHYSYGVNSTEKGDLSSESTVSRIRTEHFPLTLESARPSHTSQYLCASLESGSKNIQYFGAGTRLSVL.

The genes are TRBV30 and TRBJ1-5; D may be TRBD1 (6 bases). With 0 bases removed from V and 2 bases from J, the gap between germline ends came to 20 bases. CDR1 is GTSNPN, CDR2 SVGIG, per germline (reference sequence). The CDR3 extends over 18 amino acids. CDR3 sequence: CAWSVDDAQQGGNQPQHF. The CDR3 region has the DNA TGTGCCTGGAGTGTAGATGACGCACAACAGGGCGGCAATCAGCCCCAGCATTTT.

The CDR3 coding sequence is TGCGCCAGCAGCCAAGCTGGGCCAGAGAACACTGAAGCTTTCTTT. This sequence encodes CASSQAGPENTEAFF. The chain carries TRBV4-1 and TRBJ1-1; D call uncertain. Trimming removed 1 base at V and 1 base at J, with 10 bases between. Germline V gives CDR1 MGHRA, CDR2 YSYEKL. The CDR3 runs to 15 residues.

The rearrangement joins TRBV6-1 to TRBJ1-6; unclear D gene. The CDR3 extends over 12 amino acids. The V end lost 2 bases, the J end lost 9 bases, and 5 bases lay between the germline ends. Germline V gene data show CDR1 as MNHNS and CDR2 as SASEGT. DNA of the CDR3: TGTGCCAGCAGTGAACGCTTTTCACCCCTCCACTTT. Amino acid sequence: CASSERFSPLHF.

The V call is TRBV6-6, the J call TRBJ1-5; 7 bases are a match to TRBD1. CDR1 is MNHNY and CDR2 is SVGAGI in the germline V gene (reference sequence). J gave up 3 bases and V 7 bases, and 3 bases lay outside the gene matches. This CDR3 is 13 amino acids long. CDR3 DNA sequence: TGTGCCAGCATGGGACAGCCCAATCAGCCCCAGCATTTT. Protein product: CASMGQPNQPQHF.

The J gene is TRBJ2-5, the V gene TRBV6-6; 13 nucleotides match TRBD2. The CDR3 spans 15 residues. CDR1 and CDR2 (germline): MNHNY, SVGAGI (reference sequence). Trimming at V came to 5 bases and at J to 4 bases, leaving 4 bases not matched to a gene. The CDR3 here is CASSPGTSGIETQYF. The CDR3 DNA is TGTGCCAGCAGTCCCGGGACTAGCGGGATAGAGACCCAGTACTTC.